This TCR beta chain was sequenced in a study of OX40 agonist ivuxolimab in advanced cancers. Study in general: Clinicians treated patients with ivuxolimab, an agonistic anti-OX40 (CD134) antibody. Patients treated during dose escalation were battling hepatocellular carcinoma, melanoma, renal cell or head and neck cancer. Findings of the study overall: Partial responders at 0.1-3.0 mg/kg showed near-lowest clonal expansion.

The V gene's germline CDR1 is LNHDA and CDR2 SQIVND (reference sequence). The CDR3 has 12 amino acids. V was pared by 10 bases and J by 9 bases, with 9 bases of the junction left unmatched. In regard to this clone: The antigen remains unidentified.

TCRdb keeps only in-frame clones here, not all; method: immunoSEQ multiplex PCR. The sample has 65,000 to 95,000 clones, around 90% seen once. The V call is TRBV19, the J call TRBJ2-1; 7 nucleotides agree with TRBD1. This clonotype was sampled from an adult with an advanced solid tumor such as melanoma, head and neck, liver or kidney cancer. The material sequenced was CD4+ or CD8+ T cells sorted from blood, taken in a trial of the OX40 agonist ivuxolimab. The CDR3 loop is CAIGGASGEQFF. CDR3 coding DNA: TGTGCCATAGGGGGCGCGAGTGGTGAGCAGTTCTTC.